This TCR beta chain was profiled in a study of T cells after somatic rescue of genetic block (dated by TCRdb to 2018 to 2021). For the study in its entirety: The study assessed how robust, over the long term, a T-cell system was when the system had developed through somatic rescue of a genetic block in T-cell development.

At the junction V is shortened by 5 bases and J by 6 bases, with 14 bases in between. According to the germline V gene, CDR1 reads MNHEY and CDR2 reads SVGAGI. Measured from the cysteine to the phenylalanine, the CDR3 is 13 residues long. Only the CDR3 region is kept as DNA, spanning 39 bases read in frame from base 1. Concerning this clone itself: Which antigen it targets is not known. Base-call qualities are not available, and no considerably larger clone is one nucleotide away.

Libraries were constructed by the immunoSEQ multiplex PCR assay. Sourced from immuneACCESS, this table was stored by TCRdb with only in-frame sequences that have V and J called. A share of the clones is absent; for the studies checked, an unresolved V gene accounts for under half, and the remainder has no known explanation. The sample table contains 12,000 or so clones; only one count was recorded for 60% to 75% of them. Together, the top ten hold 12% of the sample. Sequencing used peripheral blood mononuclear cells (PBMCs). The source of this sequence is a boy younger than 18. The chain joins TRBV6-5 to TRBJ2-7; TRBD2 might be the D gene, on 6 matching bases. The DNA is TGTGCCAGCAGTACCCGACTAGTTCGCGAGCAGTACTTC. This codes for CASSTRLVREQYF.